This paragraph reports one T cell receptor beta chain. Treatment given: oral pan-JAK inhibitor, 5-10 mg twice daily. The sequencing template was cDNA reverse transcribed from extracted RNA. This table comes from immunoSEQ multiplex PCR, and its TCRdb copy is limited to in-frame clones, with some not included. The profile shows around 190,000 clones, about 65% of them singletons. The data originate from a study of CD8+ T cells in alopecia areata. The input for sequencing was CD4+ T cells sorted from blood, taken around week 47, from a patient treated with tofacitinib. The clonotype was recovered from a human donor with alopecia areata.

The CDR3 region has the DNA TGCGCCAGCAGCCAAGATCTTTCCTCGGCCGGGGCTGGCTACACCTTC. The encoded protein is CASSQDLSSAGAGYTF. V gene TRBV4-3 combines with J gene TRBJ1-2; D is possibly TRBD1 (5 bases). The V gene lost 0 bases and the J gene lost 7 bases, with 18 bases spanning the gap. CDR3 size: 16 residues. CDR1 and CDR2 from the germline V gene are LGHNA and YSLEER.